This is a list of T cell receptor beta chains from one sample in a study of shared clonotypes between healthy human individuals. Generated by immunoSEQ multiplex PCR, the TCRdb table keeps only in-frame clones and is missing some. The sample comprises a few million clones, approximately 94% of which are singletons, and around 0.14% rests with the top ten. The sequenced sample was naive CD4+ T cells sorted from blood. These receptors were collected from a man in his late teens or twenties in good health. Each CDR3 is given with its conserved first and last residue. D genes are given only for firm matches. Clone size is shown for a subset of rows, as once, few, many or a class of expanded clone.

j_gene: TRBJ2-5; abundance: NA; v_gene: TRBV5-1; d_gene: TRBD2; CDR3nt: TGCGCCAGCAGCTTGGGCTCTAGCGGGGGAGGAGAGACCCAGTACTTC; CDR3aa: CASSLGSSGGGETQYF
j_gene: TRBJ1-1; abundance: NA; v_gene: TRBV6-6; d_gene: NA; CDR3nt: TGTGCCAGCAGTTACTCGCCAGGGAGCACTGAAGCTTTCTTT; CDR3aa: CASSYSPGSTEAFF
j_gene: TRBJ2-7; abundance: NA; v_gene: TRBV10-3; d_gene: TRBD1; CDR3nt: TGTGCCATCAGTCCCGGGACAGGGGGCGGCTACGAGCAGTACTTC; CDR3aa: CAISPGTGGGYEQYF
j_gene: TRBJ1-2; abundance: NA; v_gene: TRBV25-1; d_gene: NA; CDR3nt: TGTGCCAGCAGTCCTCCCCGGGGAACTACCAGTAACTATGGCTACACCTTC; CDR3aa: CASSPPRGTTSNYGYTF
j_gene: TRBJ1-6; abundance: NA; v_gene: TRBV15; d_gene: TRBD1; CDR3nt: TGTGCCACCAGCAGTGATTCTTCGGGGACAGCTACTAATTCACCCCTCCACTTT; CDR3aa: CATSSDSSGTATNSPLHF
j_gene: TRBJ2-4; abundance: few; v_gene: TRBV7-2; d_gene: NA; CDR3nt: TGTGCCAGCAGCTTACTCGGAGGGATAGCCAAAAACATTCAGTACTTC; CDR3aa: CASSLLGGIAKNIQYF
j_gene: TRBJ2-3; abundance: NA; v_gene: TRBV19; d_gene: TRBD2; CDR3nt: TGTGCCAGTAGTCAGGGGACTAGCGGGAGGAGAAATACGCAGTATTTT; CDR3aa: CASSQGTSGRRNTQYF
j_gene: TRBJ1-1; abundance: NA; v_gene: TRBV10-1; d_gene: NA; CDR3nt: TGCGCCAGCAGTGAGCAGGCGAACACTGAAGCTTTCTTT; CDR3aa: CASSEQANTEAFF
j_gene: TRBJ2-7; abundance: NA; v_gene: TRBV11-2; d_gene: NA; CDR3nt: TGTGCCAGCAGCTTAGATGGGGACGGAGGCTACGAGCAGTACTTC; CDR3aa: CASSLDGDGGYEQYF
j_gene: TRBJ2-2; abundance: NA; v_gene: TRBV6-1; d_gene: TRBD2; CDR3nt: TGTGCCAGCAGTGAAAGACTAGCGCAGAACACCGGGGAGCTGTTTTTT; CDR3aa: CASSERLAQNTGELFF
j_gene: TRBJ1-5; abundance: NA; v_gene: TRBV11-2; d_gene: NA; CDR3nt: TGTGCCAGCAGCTTAGTAGGGGGGAATCAGCCCCAGCATTTT; CDR3aa: CASSLVGGNQPQHF
j_gene: TRBJ1-1; abundance: once; v_gene: TRBV6-5; d_gene: TRBD1; CDR3nt: TGTGCCAGCCTCCGGGACAGGCCTATGAACACTGAAGCTTTCTTT; CDR3aa: CASLRDRPMNTEAFF
j_gene: TRBJ2-1; abundance: once; v_gene: TRBV14; d_gene: NA; CDR3nt: TGTGCCAGCAGCCAAGTTAATTGGGAGGACCCCCACAATGAGCAGTTCTTC; CDR3aa: CASSQVNWEDPHNEQFF
j_gene: TRBJ1-2; abundance: NA; v_gene: TRBV29-1; d_gene: TRBD1; CDR3nt: TGCAGCGTTGGACCTACGGGGACAGGGACCTATGGCTACACCTTC; CDR3aa: CSVGPTGTGTYGYTF
j_gene: TRBJ1-3; abundance: once; v_gene: TRBV7-6; d_gene: NA; CDR3nt: TGTGCCAGCAGCTTAGGTACAGGGCGAGGAAACACCATATATTTT; CDR3aa: CASSLGTGRGNTIYF
j_gene: TRBJ1-2; abundance: NA; v_gene: TRBV19; d_gene: TRBD1; CDR3nt: TGTGCCAGTACGGACAGGGGGCATGGCTACACCTTC; CDR3aa: CASTDRGHGYTF
j_gene: TRBJ2-1; abundance: NA; v_gene: TRBV4-1; d_gene: NA; CDR3nt: TGCGCCAGCAGCCAAGTTTTGGGGAATGAGCAGTTCTTC; CDR3aa: CASSQVLGNEQFF
j_gene: TRBJ2-3; abundance: NA; v_gene: TRBV9; d_gene: TRBD2; CDR3nt: TGTGCCAGCAGCGTATGGCGGGAGCCGCTCACAGATACGCAGTATTTT; CDR3aa: CASSVWREPLTDTQYF
j_gene: TRBJ2-4; abundance: NA; v_gene: TRBV9; d_gene: NA; CDR3nt: TGTGCCAGCAGCGTAGCTACAGGGTCGGGCATTCAGTACTTC; CDR3aa: CASSVATGSGIQYF
j_gene: TRBJ1-5; abundance: NA; v_gene: TRBV7-2; d_gene: NA; CDR3nt: TGTGCCAGCAGCTTGAGTTTAGTCGGCTATAGCAATCAGCCCCAGCATTTT; CDR3aa: CASSLSLVGYSNQPQHF